A single T cell receptor (beta chain) is shown here with its context. Its antigen remains unidentified. This sample is part of a study of early T cells in non-severe SARS-CoV-2 infection. Study-wide results and limits: A preference for anti-spike CD8 responses marked VDJdb matching, which missed private and CD4 specificities.

Unique molecular identifiers tagged individual cDNA molecules. In TCRdb, the 5' RACE reads were re-called with MiXCR into one record per CDR3 protein. The sample has about 77,000 distinct CDR3 sequences, around 10% seen once. Trimming cost V 1 base and J 10 bases, with 17 bases left between them. Germline V gene lookup returns CDR1 SGHVS and CDR2 FQNEAQ. CDR3 length: 15 amino acids. The TCR originated in an adult who was a healthcare worker with PCR-confirmed SARS-CoV-2 infection or an uninfected control (not recorded which). The donor label of this sample is uncertain. The sample consisted of whole blood, taken at baseline. V gene TRBV7-8 combines with J gene TRBJ2-1, with D unclear. As DNA, the CDR3 is TGTGCCAGCAGCTTAGGCGGCGTTACCCACGGGGAGCAGTTCTTC. Its translation is CASSLGGVTHGEQFF.